These 9 T cell receptor beta chains share one sample of origin, sequenced in a study of shared clonotypes between healthy human individuals. The table came from immunoSEQ multiplex PCR; TCRdb's copy has only in-frame clones and leaves some out. The sample holds 450,000 to 700,000 clones, roughly 95% seen once. CD45RO-negative, CCR7-positively selected cells formed the naive CD8 fraction, excluding terminally differentiated effector memory CD45RA+ cells. Material for sequencing was naive CD8+ T cells sorted from blood. These receptors were obtained from a woman in her twenties or thirties in good health.

The chain recombines TRBV28 with TRBJ2-5; the match to TRBD2 covers 11 bases. J was trimmed by 3 bases and V by 5 bases; bases with no gene match: 2. CDR3 length: 14 amino acids. Germline V lookup: CDR1 MDHEN, CDR2 SYDVKM. CDR3 nucleotides: TGTGCCAGCAGTCCACTAGCGGGAGAAGAGACCCAGTACTTC. This encodes CASSPLAGEETQYF.

V usage is TRBV28 and J usage is TRBJ2-7; D uncertain. The CDR3 is 13 amino acids. Germline lookup yields CDR1 MDHEN and CDR2 SYDVKM. V was cut by 5 bases and J by 7 bases, with 15 bases left in between. CDR3 DNA: TGTGCCAGCAGTATCCCCCCCGGGTTTGAGCAGTACTTC. It codes for CASSIPPGFEQYF.

The chain couples TRBV2 to TRBJ2-7, with 11 bases that match TRBD2. Germline V lookup: CDR1 SNHLY, CDR2 FYNNEI. This CDR3 region has 15 residues. With V trimmed by 6 bases and J by 0 bases, 4 bases remained unmatched. CDR3 sequence: CASRRLAGSSYEQYF. CDR3 bases: TGTGCCAGCAGGCGACTAGCGGGGAGCTCCTACGAGCAGTACTTC.

This clone has only one observation. The chain combines TRBV2 with TRBJ2-7; TRBD2 might be the D (5 bases). V dropped 8 bases and J dropped 3 bases, with 11 bases sitting between them. CDR3 length: 12 amino acids. Looked up from germline, CDR1 is SNHLY and CDR2 is FYNNEI. The CDR3 sequence: CASGGLDYEQYF. As DNA, the CDR3 is TGTGCCAGCGGAGGACTGGACTACGAGCAGTACTTC.

The genes are TRBV7-9 and TRBJ1-2, with D unclear. There are 13 residues in the CDR3. Germline CDR1 SEHNR, CDR2 FQNEAQ (reference sequence). V dropped 1 base and J dropped 5 bases, with 8 bases sitting between them. CDR3 amino acids: CASSLGTSYGYTF. As DNA, the CDR3 is TGTGCCAGCAGCTTAGGGACTTCGTATGGCTACACCTTC.

CDR3 nucleotide sequence: TGTGCCAGCAGCCTACCTGTCCGATCGGGTACCTATGGCTACACCTTC. This translates into CASSLPVRSGTYGYTF. The gene calls are TRBV28 and TRBJ1-2, with D uncertain. V lost 6 bases to trimming and J lost 4 bases, with 21 bases between them. CDR1 is MDHEN and CDR2 is SYDVKM in the germline V gene. The CDR3 extends over 16 amino acids.

A word on this clone: The junction shows a germline mismatch at one end, possibly a read error. The chain carries TRBV28 and TRBJ2-1; D perhaps matches TRBD1 (6 bases). This CDR3 is built from 15 residues. Germline V gene lookup returns CDR1 MDHEN and CDR2 SYDVKM. CDR3 region: CASRGYEGESNEQFF. The CDR3 coding sequence is TGTGCAAGCAGGGGTTATGAGGGGGAGAGCAATGAGCAGTTCTTC.

This clone is a singleton in its sample. The V and J genes are TRBV2 and TRBJ2-1; D is unresolved. The CDR3 is 14 residues long. V lost 10 bases and J 0 bases, leaving 13 bases between the germline ends. Per germline, CDR1 SNHLY and CDR2 FYNNEI. CDR3 residues: CATLLHSSYNEQFF. The CDR3 DNA reads TGTGCCACCCTCCTCCACAGCTCCTACAATGAGCAGTTCTTC.

The gene calls are TRBV10-3 and TRBJ2-7, with a possible D match to TRBD1 (5 bases). Germline CDR1 reads ENHRY; CDR2 reads SYGVKD. Trimming pared 0 bases from V and 2 bases from J, leaving 14 bases between. CDR3 length: 16 residues. CDR3 sequence (DNA): TGTGCCATCAGTGAGTCTGCGACAGACCTTCCCTACGAGCAGTACTTC. It encodes CAISESATDLPYEQYF.